This passage covers 6 T cell receptor beta chains from one sample sequenced in a study of CD8+ T cells in alopecia areata. Investigators isolated RNA and reverse transcribed it into cDNA to act as the sequencing template. Some clones are missing from TCRdb's copy, which holds only in-frame ones; the method was immunoSEQ multiplex PCR. The data show some 120,000 clones, 45% to 60% seen once. This specimen consisted of CD4+ T cells sorted from blood, obtained at week 0. These receptors were collected from a human donor with alopecia areata.

This clone was picked up a small number of times. The rearrangement links TRBV23-1 to TRBJ2-3, with 7 bases that match TRBD1. TRBV23-1 is filed as an ORF, its function uncertain. This CDR3 region has 17 residues. Unmatched junction bases numbered 15, after V lost 7 bases and J lost 2 bases. The CDR3 DNA follows: TGCGCCAGCATATCCCCCCAGACAGGGACCTTCACAGATACGCAGTATTTT. Its protein is CASISPQTGTFTDTQYF.

This clone was recorded a few times. The rearrangement joins TRBV6-1 to TRBJ1-1, with D possibly matching TRBD1 (5 bases). The CDR3 extends over 15 amino acids. V gave up 5 bases and J gave up 1 base, with 14 bases separating them. The germline V gene encodes CDR1 MNHNS and CDR2 SASEGT. This CDR3 is CASSSRRGRNTEAFF. CDR3 nucleotide sequence: TGTGCCAGCAGTAGCCGCCGGGGGAGGAACACTGAAGCTTTCTTT.

This clone was observed a few times. The chain recombines TRBV25-1 with TRBJ2-7, with 8 bases aligning to TRBD1. V trimming: 8 bases; J trimming: 4 bases; junction bases outside the gene matches: 22. CDR1 and CDR2 (germline): MGHDK, SYGVNS. This CDR3 is built from 18 residues. CDR3 protein: CASQGARVTGGRHYEQYF. CDR3 DNA sequence: TGTGCCAGCCAGGGGGCGCGAGTTACAGGGGGACGTCATTACGAGCAGTACTTC.

The V call is TRBV11-3, the J call TRBJ1-1; D gene uncertain. Germline V gene data show CDR1 as SGHNT and CDR2 as YENEEA. V was clipped by 1 base and J by 3 bases, with 12 bases between them. This CDR3 contains 15 residues. The CDR3 DNA follows: TGTGCCAGCAGCTTAGGGGGAGGTGGGGACACTGAAGCTTTCTTT. Its translation: CASSLGGGGDTEAFF. The whole variable domain, filled in from reference TRBV11-3 and TRBJ1-1, reads EAGVVQSPRYKIIEKKQPVAFWCNPISGHNTLYWYLQNLGQGPELLIRYENEEAVDDSQLPKDRFSAERLKGVDSTLKIQPAELGDSAVYLCASSLGGGGDTEAFFGQGTRLTVV.

This clone was detected only a few times. The chain employs TRBV4-3 and TRBJ2-1, with TRBD2 matching 11 bases. This CDR3 is built from 16 residues. CDR1 is LGHNA and CDR2 is YSLEER in the germline V gene. V shed 2 bases, J shed 3 bases, and the junction held 3 bases outside the gene matches. DNA for the CDR3: TGCGCCAGCAGCCAACGTCTAGCGGGGGGCTACAATGAGCAGTTCTTC. Its translation is CASSQRLAGGYNEQFF.

The chain joins TRBV19 to TRBJ1-1; no firm D call. The germline V gene encodes CDR1 LNHDA and CDR2 SQIVND (reference sequence). Trimming cost V 8 bases and J 1 base, with 17 bases left between them. The CDR3 loop spans 15 amino acids. In nucleotides, the CDR3 is TGTGCCAGTCAGCGTTGGTCAGGTACGAACACTGAAGCTTTCTTT. As protein: CASQRWSGTNTEAFF. Variable domain in full (rest from reference TRBV19 and TRBJ1-1): DGGITQSPKYLFRKEGQNVTLSCEQNLNHDAMYWYRQDPGQGLRLIYYSQIVNDFQKGDIAEGYSVSREKKESFPLTVTSAQKNPTAFYLCASQRWSGTNTEAFFGQGTRLTVV.